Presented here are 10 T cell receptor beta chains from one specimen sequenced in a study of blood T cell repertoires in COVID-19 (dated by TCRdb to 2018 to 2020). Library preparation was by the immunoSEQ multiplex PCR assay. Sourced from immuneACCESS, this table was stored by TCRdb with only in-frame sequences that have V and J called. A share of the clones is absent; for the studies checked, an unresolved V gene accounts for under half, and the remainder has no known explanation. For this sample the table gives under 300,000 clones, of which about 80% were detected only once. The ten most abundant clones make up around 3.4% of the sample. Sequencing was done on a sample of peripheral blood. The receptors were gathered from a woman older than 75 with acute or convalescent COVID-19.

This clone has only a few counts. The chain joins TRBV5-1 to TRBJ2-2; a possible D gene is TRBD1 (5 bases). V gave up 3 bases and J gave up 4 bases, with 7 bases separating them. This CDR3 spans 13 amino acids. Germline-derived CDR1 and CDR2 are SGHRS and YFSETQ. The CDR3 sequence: CASSSGATGELFF. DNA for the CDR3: TGCGCCAGCAGCTCTGGGGCCACCGGGGAGCTGTTTTTT.

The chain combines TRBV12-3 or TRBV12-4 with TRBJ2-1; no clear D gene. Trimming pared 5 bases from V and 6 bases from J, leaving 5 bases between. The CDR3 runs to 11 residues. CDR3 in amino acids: CASSPGNEQFF. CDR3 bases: TGTGCCAGCAGTCCCGGCAATGAGCAGTTCTTC.

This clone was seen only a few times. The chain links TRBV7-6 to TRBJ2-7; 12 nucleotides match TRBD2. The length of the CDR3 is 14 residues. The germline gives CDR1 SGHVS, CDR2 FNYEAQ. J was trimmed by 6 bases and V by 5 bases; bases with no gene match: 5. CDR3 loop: CASSPRLAGAEQYF. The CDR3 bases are TGTGCCAGCAGCCCGCGACTAGCGGGGGCCGAGCAGTACTTC. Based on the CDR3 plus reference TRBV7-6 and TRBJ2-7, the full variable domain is GAGVSQSPRYKVTKRGQDVALRCDPISGHVSLYWYRQALGQGPEFLTYFNYEAQQDKSGLPNDRFSAERPEGSISTLTIQRTEQRDSAMYRCASSPRLAGAEQYFGPGTRLTVT.

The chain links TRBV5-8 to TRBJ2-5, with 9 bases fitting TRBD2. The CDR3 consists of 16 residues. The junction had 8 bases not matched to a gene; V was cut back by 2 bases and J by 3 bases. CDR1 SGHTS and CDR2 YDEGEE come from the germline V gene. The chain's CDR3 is CASSLGSGGAKETQYF. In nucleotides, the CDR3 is TGTGCCAGCAGCTTAGGTAGCGGGGGAGCAAAAGAGACCCAGTACTTC.

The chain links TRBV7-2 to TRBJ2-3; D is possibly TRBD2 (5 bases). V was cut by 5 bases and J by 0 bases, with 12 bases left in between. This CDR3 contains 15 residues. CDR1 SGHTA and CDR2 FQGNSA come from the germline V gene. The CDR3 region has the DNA TGTGCCAGCAGCCAATTCAGGACTAGCACAGATACGCAGTATTTT. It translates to CASSQFRTSTDTQYF.

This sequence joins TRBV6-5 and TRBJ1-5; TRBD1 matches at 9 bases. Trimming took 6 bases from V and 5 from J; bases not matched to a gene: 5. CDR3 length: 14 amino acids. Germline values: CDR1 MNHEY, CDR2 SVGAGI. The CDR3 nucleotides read TGTGCCAGCAGCCTCGGACAGGGGTATCAGCCCCAGCATTTT. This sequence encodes CASSLGQGYQPQHF.

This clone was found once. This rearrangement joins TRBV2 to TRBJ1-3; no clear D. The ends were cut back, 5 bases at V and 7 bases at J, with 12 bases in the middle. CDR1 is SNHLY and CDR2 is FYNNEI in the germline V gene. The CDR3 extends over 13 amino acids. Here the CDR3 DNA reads TGTGCCAGCAGTACGACCGACTCCAACACCATATATTTT. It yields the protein CASSTTDSNTIYF.

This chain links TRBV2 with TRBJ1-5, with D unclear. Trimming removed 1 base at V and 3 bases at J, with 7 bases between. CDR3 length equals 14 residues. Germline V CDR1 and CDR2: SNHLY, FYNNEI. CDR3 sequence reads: CASSEEQYNQPQHF. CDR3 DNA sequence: TGTGCCAGCAGTGAAGAACAGTACAATCAGCCCCAGCATTTT.

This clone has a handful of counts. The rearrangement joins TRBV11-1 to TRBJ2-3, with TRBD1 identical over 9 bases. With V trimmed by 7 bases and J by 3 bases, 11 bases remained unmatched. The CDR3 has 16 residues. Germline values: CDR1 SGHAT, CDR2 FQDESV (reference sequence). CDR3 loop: CASTDETGGGTDTQYF. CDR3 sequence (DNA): TGTGCCAGCACCGACGAGACAGGGGGGGGGACAGATACGCAGTATTTT. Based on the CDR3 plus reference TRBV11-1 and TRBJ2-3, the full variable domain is EAEVAQSPRYKITEKSQAVAFWCDPISGHATLYWYRQILGQGPELLVQFQDESVVDDSQLPKDRFSAERLKGVDSTLKIQPAELGDSAMYLCASTDETGGGTDTQYFGPGTRLTVL.

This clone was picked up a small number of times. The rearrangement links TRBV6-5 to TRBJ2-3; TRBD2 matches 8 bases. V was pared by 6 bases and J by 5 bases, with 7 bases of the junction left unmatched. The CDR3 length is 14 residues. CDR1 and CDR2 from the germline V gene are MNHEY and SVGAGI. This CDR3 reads CASSSSGGGDTQYF. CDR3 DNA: TGTGCCAGCAGCTCCAGCGGGGGAGGAGATACGCAGTATTTT.